The clone carrying this TCR beta chain was found many times. The sample is drawn from a study of Graves' ophthalmopathy and Graves' hyperthyroidism. Transcripts of RNA were the source for amplifying TCR beta CDR3 regions. Second-round multiplex PCR followed a first-round RT-PCR using HTBI primers. Using its own MiXCR run on the multiplex PCR reads, TCRdb lists one record per CDR3 protein. This table has roughly 410,000 distinct CDR3 sequences, 15% to 17% appearing once. Germline V gives CDR1 MNHEY, CDR2 SVGEGT. Between the trimmed V and J ends, which lost 6 bases and 0 bases, there was a span of 24 bases. This CDR3 contains 18 residues.

The specimen was peripheral blood. This clonotype originated in a woman in her late teens or twenties with stable Graves' hyperthyroidism. This chain joins TRBV6-2 or TRBV6-3 and TRBJ2-7, with a tentative D call TRBD1 (6 bases). The CDR3 loop reads CASRAGIGQTHLSYEQYF. The CDR3 DNA reads as TGTGCCAGCAGGGCCGGCATCGGACAGACCCATCTCTCCTACGAGCAGTACTTC.